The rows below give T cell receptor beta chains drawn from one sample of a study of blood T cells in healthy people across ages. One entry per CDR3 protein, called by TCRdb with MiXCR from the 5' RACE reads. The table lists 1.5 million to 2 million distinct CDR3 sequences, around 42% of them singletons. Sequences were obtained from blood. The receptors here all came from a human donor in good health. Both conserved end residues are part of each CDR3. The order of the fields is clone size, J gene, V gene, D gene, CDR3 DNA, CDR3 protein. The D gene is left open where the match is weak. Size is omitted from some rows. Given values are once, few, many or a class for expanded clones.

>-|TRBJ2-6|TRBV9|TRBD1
TGTGCCAGCAGCATAGGGGACAGCCGCTCTGGGGCCAACGTCCTGACTTTC
CASSIGDSRSGANVLTF
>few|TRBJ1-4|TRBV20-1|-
TGCAGTGCTAGTGACAAGACAGGTGGTGAAAAACTGTTTTTT
CSASDKTGGEKLFF
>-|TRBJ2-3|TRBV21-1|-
TGTGCCAGCGACCGACCCGGGCTGGGGGAAGATACGCAGTATTTT
CASDRPGLGEDTQYF
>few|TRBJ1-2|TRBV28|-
TGTGCCAGCAGTTTCCCTACCGCTCCTCCCGGTCCGGACTATGGCTACACCTTC
CASSFPTAPPGPDYGYTF
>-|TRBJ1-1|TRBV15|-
TGTGCCACCAGCAGTGATGGGAGGACTGAAGCTTTCTTT
CATSSDGRTEAFF
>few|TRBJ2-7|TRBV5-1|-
TGCGCCAGCAGCTTCCTCTGGACAACGGACTACGAGCAGTACTTC
CASSFLWTTDYEQYF
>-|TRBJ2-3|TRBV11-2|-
TGTGCCAGCAGCTTGACGGGGGACAGCTTGATCCTATCCCAGTATTTT
CASSLTGDSLILSQYF
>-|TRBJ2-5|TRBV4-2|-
TGTGCCAGCAGCCAAGGGGACGCCTTCGGGGAGACCCAGTACTTC
CASSQGDAFGETQYF
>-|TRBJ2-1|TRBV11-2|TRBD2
TGTGCCAGCAACCCAACGGGGGGGCCGAGGAATGAGCAGTTCTTC
CASNPTGGPRNEQFF
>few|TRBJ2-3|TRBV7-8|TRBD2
TGTGCCAGCAGCTTAGTACCGGGGGGGTCATTCACAGATACGCAGTATTTT
CASSLVPGGSFTDTQYF
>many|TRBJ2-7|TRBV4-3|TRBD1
TGCGCCAGCAGCCAAGCACTTGGACAGGGCTACGAGCAGTACTTC
CASSQALGQGYEQYF
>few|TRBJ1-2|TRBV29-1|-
TGCAGCGTTTCCCAGAACTATGGCTACACCTTC
CSVSQNYGYTF
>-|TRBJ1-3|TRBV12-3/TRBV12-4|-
TGTGCCAGCAGTACAAACAGAGGAAACACCATATATTTT
CASSTNRGNTIYF
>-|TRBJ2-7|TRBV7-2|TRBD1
TGTGCCAGCAGCTTACGGGACAGATTCTACGAGCAGTACTTC
CASSLRDRFYEQYF
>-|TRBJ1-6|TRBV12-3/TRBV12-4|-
TGTGCCAGCAGTATGGATTCACCCCTCCACTTT
CASSMDSPLHF
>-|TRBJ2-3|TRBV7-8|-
TGTGCCAGCACCGGAGACAGGAGCACAGATACGCAGTATTTT
CASTGDRSTDTQYF
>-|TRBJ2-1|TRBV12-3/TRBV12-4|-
TGTGCCAGCAGTTTACCGGAGGAGCGGGTTATCGGTGAGCAGTTCTTC
CASSLPEERVIGEQFF
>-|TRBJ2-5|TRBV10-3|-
TGTGCCATCAGACCTTCCGGGACCACCCAACCGGTAAAGACCCAGTACTTC
CAIRPSGTTQPVKTQYF
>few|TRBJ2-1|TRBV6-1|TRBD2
TGTGCCAGCAGTGCCCCCGCGGGGGGGAGTATAGATGAGCAGTTCTTC
CASSAPAGGSIDEQFF
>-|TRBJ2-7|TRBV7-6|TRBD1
TGTGCCAGCAGCCCGGGACAGGGGCTGCTCTACGAGCAGTACTTC
CASSPGQGLLYEQYF
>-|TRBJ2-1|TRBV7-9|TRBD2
TGTGCCAGCAGCTTAGCGTTGGACGGGGGGTCCTACAATGAGCAGTTCTTC
CASSLALDGGSYNEQFF
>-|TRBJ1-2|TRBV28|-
TGTGCCAGCAGTCGTCCATCAAAGCTCTGGAGCTATGGCTACACCTTC
CASSRPSKLWSYGYTF
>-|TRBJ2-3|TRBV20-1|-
TGCAGTGCTAGGAGATTGTTACAGGTCGGTCGCGGTACGCAGTATTTT
CSARRLLQVGRGTQYF
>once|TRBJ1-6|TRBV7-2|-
TGTGCCAGCAGCGTGAATTTTGAAGGCCCCCTCCACTTT
CASSVNFEGPLHF
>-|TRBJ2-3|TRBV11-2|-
TGTGCCAGCAGCTTAGGTGGAGGGGCCCCTAGCACAGATACGCAGTATTTT
CASSLGGGAPSTDTQYF
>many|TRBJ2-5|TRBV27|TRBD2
TGTGCCAGCAGGGCGTGGGGGGAGGGAGAGACCCAGTACTTC
CASRAWGEGETQYF
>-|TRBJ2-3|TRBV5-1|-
TGCGCCAGCAGCTTCGGGACCAGCAGGGGAGATACGCAGTATTTT
CASSFGTSRGDTQYF
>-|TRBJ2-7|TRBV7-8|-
TGTGCCAGCAGCTTAGGGACCAGGGGGGGGTACTACGAGCAGTACTTC
CASSLGTRGGYYEQYF
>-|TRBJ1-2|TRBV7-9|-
TGTGCCAGCAGCTTAGCCCCCAGGTTGGATGGCTACACCTTC
CASSLAPRLDGYTF
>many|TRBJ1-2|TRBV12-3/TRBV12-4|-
TGTGCCAGCAGCTATACAGATTCATATGGCTACACCTTC
CASSYTDSYGYTF
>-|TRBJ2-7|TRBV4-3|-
TGCGCCAGCAGCCAATACTCTGGACAGTCCTACGAGCAGTACTTC
CASSQYSGQSYEQYF
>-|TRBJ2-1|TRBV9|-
TGTGCCAGCAGCGTAGCTTACCTCCCAACGGGGGCCTACAATGAGCAGTTCTTC
CASSVAYLPTGAYNEQFF
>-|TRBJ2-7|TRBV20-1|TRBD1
TGCAGTGCTTCCGGGACAGAAGTCTCCTACGAGCAGTACTTC
CSASGTEVSYEQYF
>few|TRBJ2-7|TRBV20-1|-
TGCAGTGCTAGAGCTTCCGGATGGGAAGAGCAGTACTTC
CSARASGWEEQYF
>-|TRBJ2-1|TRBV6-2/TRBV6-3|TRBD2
TGTGCCAGCAGAGGTCTAGCGGGGGGGCAAGACTCCTACAATGAGCAGTTCTTC
CASRGLAGGQDSYNEQFF
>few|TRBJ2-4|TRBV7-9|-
TGTGCCAGCAGCTTAGGGCTAGGATCAGCCAAAAACATTCAGTACTTC
CASSLGLGSAKNIQYF
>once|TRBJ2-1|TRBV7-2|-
TGTGCCAGCAGCTTAACCGGGGGTATCCACAATGAGCAGTTCTTC
CASSLTGGIHNEQFF
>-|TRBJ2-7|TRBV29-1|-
TGCAGCGTTTCAGGGGTAGGTGACGAGCAGTACTTC
CSVSGVGDEQYF
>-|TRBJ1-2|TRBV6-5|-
TGTGCCAGCAGTTATAGGCCCAGACGTAGCTTGGGGGGCTACACCTTC
CASSYRPRRSLGGYTF
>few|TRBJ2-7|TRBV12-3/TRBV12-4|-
TGTGCCAGCAGCTCACCTGGGGTATCCTACGAGCAGTACTTC
CASSSPGVSYEQYF
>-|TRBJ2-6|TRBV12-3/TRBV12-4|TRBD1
TGTGCCAGCAGTTTTGGGGACAGCTCTGGGGCCAACGTCCTGACTTTC
CASSFGDSSGANVLTF
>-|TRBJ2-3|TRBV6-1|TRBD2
TGTGCCAGCAGGGCGGGACTAGCGGGGGGGCAGACGAACACAGATACGCAGTATTTT
CASRAGLAGGQTNTDTQYF
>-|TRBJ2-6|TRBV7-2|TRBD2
TGTGCCAGCAGCTTAGCGGTAGCGGGGGGCTCTGGGGCCAACGTCCTGACTTTC
CASSLAVAGGSGANVLTF